Below, 23 T cell receptor beta chains from the same sample are listed, as sequenced in a study of T cells expressing NK-cell markers. TCRdb reprocessed the 5' RACE reads and stores each CDR3 protein as one record, lacking DNA. The listing records 90,000 to 130,000 distinct CDR3 sequences. Source material: blood T cells: a sorted CD56 or NKG2C T cell subset, CD4+ or CD8+ T cells, or bulk PBMC T cells (not recorded which). Every receptor here comes from a woman aged 18 to 75 in good health.

This chain connects TRBV7-8 to TRBJ1-1; TCRdb names TRBD1, which stays unverified in the absence of DNA. Germline CDR1 SGHVS, CDR2 FQNEAQ. This CDR3 is 15 amino acids long. The CDR3 loop is CASSLMQGAGTEAFF. The full variable domain, its missing parts supplied by reference TRBV7-8 and TRBJ1-1, is GAGVSQSPRYKVAKRGQDVALRCDPISGHVSLFWYQQALGQGPEFLTYFQNEAQLDKSGLPSDRFFAERPEGSVSTLKIQRTQQEDSAVYLCASSLMQGAGTEAFFGQGTRLTVV.

The genes are TRBV4-3 and TRBJ2-7; the TCRdb call, TRBD1, lacks DNA for checking. The CDR3 has 15 amino acids. Germline loops: CDR1 LGHNA, CDR2 YSLEER. CDR3: CASSDGTAPSYEQYF.

The CDR3: CASSPYPGDTDTQYF. This chain uses TRBV5-5 with TRBJ2-3; TCRdb lists TRBD1, though no DNA is available to test this call. Germline CDR1 SGHKS, CDR2 YYEKEE (reference sequence). This CDR3 has 15 amino acids.

The CDR3 loop is CASTTSGTIYEQYF. This sequence joins TRBV28 and TRBJ2-7; the D call of TRBD2 rests on TCRdb alone, since no DNA is present to check it. Per germline, CDR1 MDHEN and CDR2 SYDVKM. The CDR3 runs to 14 residues.

This chain's CDR3 is CSVLLGPLASGANVLTF. The rearrangement joins TRBV29-1 to TRBJ2-6; as DNA is missing, the TRBD1 call by TCRdb cannot be tested. The germline gives CDR1 SQVTM, CDR2 ANQGSEA. This CDR3 has 17 residues.

The chain has TRBV15 and TRBJ2-1; lacking DNA, the TRBD1 call made by TCRdb goes unchecked. Germline CDR1 LNHNV, CDR2 YYDKDF (reference sequence). This CDR3 comprises 16 residues. CDR3 loop: CATSREGGTGVFEQFF. The complete variable domain, with remaining parts taken from reference TRBV15 and TRBJ2-1, reads DAMVIQNPRYQVTQFGKPVTLSCSQTLNHNVMYWYQQKSSQAPKLLFHYYDKDFNNEADTPDNFQSRRPNTSFCFLDIRSPGLGDTAMYLCATSREGGTGVFEQFFGPGTRLTVL.

The rearrangement uses TRBV2 and TRBJ2-5; without DNA, the TCRdb call of TRBD2 cannot be checked. Germline loops: CDR1 SNHLY, CDR2 FYNNEI. This CDR3 has 14 amino acids. CDR3 region: CASSHRTTLETQYF.

The chain joins TRBV10-2 to TRBJ2-2. The CDR3 covers 14 residues. Germline V gene lookup returns CDR1 WSHSY and CDR2 SAAADI. The CDR3 spells CASSERQNTGELFF.

The chain recombines TRBV7-3 with TRBJ2-3; the TRBD1 assignment by TCRdb is unverifiable without DNA. Germline V gene lookup returns CDR1 SGHTA and CDR2 FQGTGA. This CDR3 spans 16 amino acids. The CDR3 region is CASSPGTGGSTDTQYF.

V and J are TRBV30 and TRBJ1-2; with no DNA, the TCRdb D assignment of TRBD1 cannot be verified. Germline V gene data show CDR1 as GTSNPN and CDR2 as SVGIG (reference sequence). The CDR3 covers 12 residues. CDR3 protein: CAWSPTGGGYTF.

The rearrangement joins TRBV12-3 or TRBV12-4 to TRBJ1-3; TCRdb outputs TRBD1, but without DNA this stays unchecked. This CDR3 comprises 18 residues. The CDR3 region is CASSLYGDRANSGNTIYF.

The chain couples TRBV4-3 to TRBJ2-6; TCRdb indicates TRBD1, and absent DNA this call remains unverified. The CDR3 has 16 residues. Germline CDR1 reads LGHNA; CDR2 reads YSLEER. The CDR3 sequence is CASSQEDRTGANVLTF.

The chain couples TRBV7-9 to TRBJ2-5; there is no DNA to check the TCRdb D call of TRBD1. The CDR3 runs to 17 residues. CDR1 is SEHNR, CDR2 FQNEAQ, per germline (reference sequence). The CDR3 sequence is CASSLGGTGVTQETQYF.

The chain links TRBV7-8 to TRBJ2-3; the D call from TCRdb, TRBD1, cannot be confirmed without DNA. This CDR3 is built from 15 residues. Germline CDR1 and CDR2: SGHVS and FQNEAQ. CDR3 sequence reads: CASSLVGGVSDTQYF.

The chain is built from TRBV19 and TRBJ1-3; TCRdb outputs TRBD1, but without DNA this stays unchecked. There are 11 residues in the CDR3. CDR1 LNHDA and CDR2 SQIVND come from the germline V gene (reference sequence). The CDR3 here is CATGAGNTIYF.

This chain uses TRBV15 with TRBJ2-4. Germline V gene sequence: CDR1 LNHNV, CDR2 YYDKDF (reference sequence). CDR3 length equals 17 residues. CDR3: CATSRDWAQGTKNIQYF.

The rearrangement joins TRBV29-1 to TRBJ2-7; as DNA is missing, the TRBD1 call by TCRdb cannot be tested. The CDR3 runs 12 residues. Germline-derived CDR1 and CDR2 are SQVTM and ANQGSEA. This chain's CDR3 is CSVAGGMGEQYF.

The chain links TRBV6-1 to TRBJ1-4; TCRdb's D gene call, TRBD1, goes unchecked for lack of DNA. Germline V CDR1 and CDR2: MNHNS, SASEGT. The CDR3 loop spans 16 amino acids. CDR3 sequence reads: CASSLWAGTVNEKLFF.

The chain has TRBV12-3 or TRBV12-4 and TRBJ1-1; TCRdb selects TRBD1, and the lack of DNA leaves this call unchecked. This CDR3 comprises 11 residues. CDR3 residues: CATGTGLEAFF.

The chain recombines TRBV12-5 with TRBJ1-1; with no DNA, the TCRdb D assignment of TRBD1 cannot be verified. The CDR3 extends over 15 amino acids. CDR1 and CDR2 from the germline V gene are LGHNT and FRNRAP. CDR3 protein: CASAIPYRSDAEAFF.

The genes are TRBV2 and TRBJ1-2; TCRdb outputs TRBD1, but without DNA this stays unchecked. The CDR3 runs 13 residues. Germline CDR1 is SNHLY and CDR2 is FYNNEI. The chain's CDR3 is CARIDRENYGYTF.

The chain combines TRBV29-1 with TRBJ2-7; the D call of TRBD1 rests on TCRdb alone, since no DNA is present to check it. The CDR3 consists of 14 residues. The germline gives CDR1 SQVTM, CDR2 ANQGSEA. The CDR3 loop is CSVEDKRGRYEQYF.

The rearrangement links TRBV5-1 to TRBJ2-1; without DNA, the TCRdb call of TRBD2 cannot be checked. CDR3 size: 18 residues. Germline V gene data show CDR1 as SGHRS and CDR2 as YFSETQ. The CDR3 loop reads CASSLVTSGGHSYNEQFF.